This T cell receptor (beta chain) was observed in a study of cytomegalovirus exposure and HLA in healthy donors. Study context: According to later analysis, the same platform produced the 90 to 150 validation and some 680 first-cohort repertoires. Overall study findings and caveats: With high specificity and sensitivity, the classifier reportedly diagnosed cytomegalovirus status. Despite most TCR sequences being rare, some public TCRs occurred in many donors. The study put some 150 TCR beta chains on its list as cytomegalovirus-associated.

As to this clone: Its target is not known.

The data were produced by immunoSEQ multiplex PCR, yet TCRdb's version contains in-frame clones alone and is incomplete. The sample lists about 57,000 clones; more than 80% were seen once. Per germline, CDR1 KGHSH and CDR2 LQKENI. CDR3 length: 15 amino acids. Trimming cost V 6 bases and J 5 bases; bases outside gene matches: 9. The sequence was collected from a woman younger than 35 in good health and CMV-seronegative. This chain uses TRBV18 with TRBJ1-4, with 7 bases lining up with TRBD1. The sequencing sample was made of PBMCs. CDR3 sequence (DNA): TGTGCCAGCTCTCTCTCAATGACAGGGAATGAAAAACTGTTTTTT. Translated, it gives CASSLSMTGNEKLFF.